This paragraph reports one T cell receptor (beta chain). Its cognate antigen is unknown. TCRdb ran MiXCR on the PCR reads and lists one entry per CDR3 protein. The sample has 85,000 to 100,000 distinct CDR3 sequences; more than 20% are singletons. The data derive from a study of molecular identifiers for immune sequencing clone quantification. Overall study: Replicate experiments divided RNA from about 20,000 or 100,000 naive CD8 cells into five parts and sequenced four. General study findings and limits: With a barcode shared among identical TCR molecules, highly expanded clone sizes could be underestimated.

CDR1 is LNHDA, CDR2 SQIVND, per germline (reference sequence). This CDR3 contains 15 residues. V was clipped by 7 bases and J by 5 bases, with 20 bases between them. Each library that profiled naive CD8 cells came from roughly 20,000 to 1,000,000 sorted cells with 10%, 30% or 50% RNA. Naive CD8 T cell sorting was performed on the CD8+CD4-CCR7+CD45RA+ phenotype. The clonotype was recovered from a human donor in good health. Some libraries in this study had Jurkat cell RNA spiked in. The sequenced sample consisted of naive CD8+ T cells from blood, with Jurkat cell RNA spiked in. The subset denotes: FACS-sorted CD8+CD4-CCR7+CD45RA+ naive T cells. The rearrangement uses TRBV19 and TRBJ1-1, with D maybe TRBD1 (6 bases). CDR3 nucleotide sequence: TGTGCCAGTACAGGGGTCCCTCCTGGGGGGACTGAAGCTTTCTTT. Translating it yields CASTGVPPGGTEAFF.